This TCR beta chain was sequenced for a study of T-cell reconstitution after alpha-beta-depleted transplantation in children. This clonotype was detected only a few times. For TCRbeta, the library was prepared with unique molecular identifiers. MiXCR was run by TCRdb on the PCR reads, yielding one entry per CDR3 protein. The table lists just over 350,000 distinct CDR3 sequences, 10% to 15% of them singletons. The CDR3 is made up of 16 amino acids. The V end lost 4 bases, the J end lost 2 bases, and 15 bases lay between the germline ends. CDR1 MGHDK and CDR2 SYGVNS come from the germline V gene. The input for sequencing was PBMCs, taken from the stem cell graft. This TCR came from a human donor who donated a stem cell graft to a child with Fanconi anemia. The chain links TRBV25-1 to TRBJ2-1; D possibly corresponds to TRBD2 (6 bases). The CDR3, as DNA: TGTGCCAGCAGTGTGGCTCGCCCGGGGGCCTACAATGAGCAGTTCTTC. Protein: CASSVARPGAYNEQFF.